The 15 T cell receptor beta chains below all came from one sample that was sequenced in a study of T-cell reconstitution after alpha-beta-depleted transplantation in children. Construction of the TCRbeta library involved unique molecular identifiers. Using its own MiXCR run on the PCR reads, TCRdb lists one record per CDR3 protein. The table records about 400,000 distinct CDR3 sequences, approximately 20% of them present only once. The source material was PBMCs from the stem cell graft donor, sampled from the stem cell graft. Receptor source: a human donor who donated a stem cell graft to a child with acute myeloid leukemia.

The rearrangement joins TRBV15 to TRBJ2-5; D not certain. V lost 0 bases to trimming and J lost 3 bases, with 5 bases between them. The germline gives CDR1 LNHNV, CDR2 YYDKDF (reference sequence). This CDR3 is built from 13 residues. This CDR3 is CATSREPKETQYF. DNA for the CDR3: TGTGCCACCAGCAGAGAACCGAAAGAGACCCAGTACTTC. Drawing the rest from reference TRBV15 and TRBJ2-5, the complete variable domain is DAMVIQNPRYQVTQFGKPVTLSCSQTLNHNVMYWYQQKSSQAPKLLFHYYDKDFNNEADTPDNFQSRRPNTSFCFLDIRSPGLGDTAMYLCATSREPKETQYFGPGTRLLVL.

The table lists this clonotype with a few counts. The gene calls are TRBV24-1 and TRBJ2-7; no firm D call. The CDR3 contains 13 residues. V lost 3 bases to trimming and J lost 3 bases, with 8 bases between them. Looked up from germline, CDR1 is KGHDR and CDR2 is SFDVKD. The CDR3 loop reads CATSDATVYEQYF. The CDR3 bases are TGTGCCACCAGTGATGCGACGGTCTACGAGCAGTACTTC.

This chain connects TRBV10-3 to TRBJ1-5, with 8 bases aligning to TRBD1. V trimming: 0 bases; J trimming: 7 bases; junction bases outside the gene matches: 5. Germline CDR1 reads ENHRY; CDR2 reads SYGVKD. The CDR3 contains 15 residues. CDR3 in amino acids: CAISESQGASQPQHF. Here the CDR3 DNA reads TGTGCCATCAGTGAGTCTCAGGGGGCGAGCCAGCCCCAGCATTTT.

This clonotype was seen only a few times. The CDR3 reads CASSLLRGLTGELFF. The CDR3 DNA reads as TGTGCCAGCAGCTTACTACGGGGGCTCACCGGGGAGCTGTTTTTT. The rearrangement uses TRBV11-3 and TRBJ2-2; D possibly matches TRBD1 or TRBD2 (6 bases each). Germline CDR1 reads SGHNT; CDR2 reads YENEEA. The CDR3 covers 15 residues. The V end was cut by 2 bases, the J end by 4 bases, with 11 bases between.

The chain recombines TRBV24-1 with TRBJ2-3; D is unresolved. The CDR3 sequence is 16 residues long. CDR1 KGHDR and CDR2 SFDVKD come from the germline V gene. Trimming removed 0 bases from V and 5 bases from J, with 14 bases in between. The CDR3 region has the DNA TGTGCCACCAGTGATTTGGTAGGAGACCGAGTAGATACGCAGTATTTT. Protein sequence: CATSDLVGDRVDTQYF.

This clonotype turned up a few times. The V gene is TRBV5-1, the J gene TRBJ1-1; D perhaps matches TRBD1 (5 bases). Per the germline V gene, CDR1 is SGHRS and CDR2 is YFSETQ. CDR3 length: 14 amino acids. The V end was cut by 4 bases, the J end by 1 base, with 11 bases between. CDR3 loop: CASSPGAQNTEAFF. CDR3 bases: TGCGCCAGCAGCCCCGGGGCACAGAACACTGAAGCTTTCTTT.

The chain couples TRBV20-1 to TRBJ2-7, with 9 bases identical to TRBD1. This CDR3 spans 16 amino acids. V was pared by 4 bases and J by 4 bases, with 14 bases of the junction left unmatched. CDR1 DFQATT and CDR2 SNEGSKA come from the germline V gene (reference sequence). Here the CDR3 reads CSAIGVFGTGLYEQYF. The DNA for the CDR3 is TGCAGTGCTATAGGGGTTTTCGGGACAGGGCTTTACGAGCAGTACTTC.

This clonotype was seen ten or more times. This chain joins TRBV18 and TRBJ2-2; D is tentatively TRBD1 or TRBD2 (5 bases each). The CDR3 has 17 residues. Trimming shortened V by 6 bases and J by 1 base, and 18 bases separated the two germline ends. Germline values: CDR1 KGHSH, CDR2 LQKENI. CDR3 amino acids: CASSPGDHGKNTGELFF. CDR3 in DNA: TGTGCCAGCTCCCCTGGGGACCATGGGAAGAACACCGGGGAGCTGTTTTTT.

The chain uses TRBV20-1 and TRBJ2-1, with D hard to call. With 0 bases removed from V and 3 bases from J, the gap between germline ends came to 6 bases. This CDR3 has 13 amino acids. Germline V gene sequence: CDR1 DFQATT, CDR2 SNEGSKA (reference sequence). CDR3 protein: CSARDSRYNEQFF. DNA of the CDR3: TGCAGTGCTAGAGATTCCCGCTACAATGAGCAGTTCTTC.

The chain employs TRBV15 and TRBJ2-5; 8 positions match TRBD1. V lost 1 base to trimming and J lost 4 bases; unmatched junction nucleotides: 2. The CDR3 is made up of 14 amino acids. Germline V lookup: CDR1 LNHNV, CDR2 YYDKDF (reference sequence). CDR3 nucleotide sequence: TGTGCCACCAGCAGAGTACAGGGGGGAGAGACCCAGTACTTC. Protein product: CATSRVQGGETQYF.

This clonotype appeared many times. The V gene is TRBV11-2, the J gene TRBJ2-1; 7 bases map to TRBD2. Losses at the gene ends were 5 bases for V and 6 bases for J; bases not matched to a gene: 10. The CDR3 extends over 15 amino acids. Germline CDR1 and CDR2: SGHAT and FQNNGV. The CDR3 protein is CASSPPRTRVNEQFF. DNA of the CDR3: TGTGCCAGCAGCCCGCCACGGACTAGAGTCAATGAGCAGTTCTTC.

The gene calls are TRBV4-1 and TRBJ2-3; D possibly corresponds to TRBD2 (6 bases). The CDR3 totals 16 residues. CDR1 and CDR2 (germline): MGHRA, YSYEKL. The V end was cut by 5 bases, the J end by 6 bases, with 21 bases between. CDR3 sequence: CASSLRRERTRDTQYF. CDR3 coding DNA: TGCGCCAGCAGCTTGAGACGGGAGCGCACGAGGGATACGCAGTATTTT.

The chain links TRBV4-1 to TRBJ2-2; TRBD2 might be the D (5 bases). The V end lost 3 bases, the J end lost 0 bases, and 17 bases lay between the germline ends. The CDR3 is 18 residues long. The germline V gene has CDR1 MGHRA and CDR2 YSYEKL. Here the CDR3 reads CASSHVGRRPANTGELFF. For the CDR3, the DNA is TGCGCCAGCAGCCATGTTGGGAGAAGGCCCGCGAACACCGGGGAGCTGTTTTTT.

This clonotype was detected ten times or more. The chain carries TRBV10-3 and TRBJ2-1, with 7 bases lining up with TRBD1. In germline, CDR1 is ENHRY, CDR2 SYGVKD. This CDR3 is built from 13 residues. The V and J ends lost 4 bases and 6 bases, in that order; junction bases with no gene match: 3. Written as DNA, the CDR3 is TGTGCCATCAGTGGGACAGGTCTCAATGAGCAGTTCTTC. It specifies CAISGTGLNEQFF.

The chain combines TRBV20-1 with TRBJ1-3; a weak D match, TRBD1 (6 bases). CDR3 length: 16 amino acids. From germline, CDR1 is DFQATT and CDR2 SNEGSKA (reference sequence). V was pared by 5 bases and J by 0 bases, with 17 bases between. The CDR3 DNA is TGCAGTGCTCTCCCCCCACGGGACAACTCTGGAAACACCATATATTTT. This gives the protein CSALPPRDNSGNTIYF.